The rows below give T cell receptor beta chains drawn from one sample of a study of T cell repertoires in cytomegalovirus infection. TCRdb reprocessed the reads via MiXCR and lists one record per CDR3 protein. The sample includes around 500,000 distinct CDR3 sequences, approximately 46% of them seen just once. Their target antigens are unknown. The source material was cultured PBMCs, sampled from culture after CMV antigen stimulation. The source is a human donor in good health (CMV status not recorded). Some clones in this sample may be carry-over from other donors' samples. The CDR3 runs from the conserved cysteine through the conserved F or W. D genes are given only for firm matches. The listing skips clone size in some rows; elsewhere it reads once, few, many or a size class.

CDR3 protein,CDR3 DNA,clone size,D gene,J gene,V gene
CASSLSYQPQHF,TGTGCCAGCAGCTTATCTTATCAGCCCCAGCATTTT,few,-,TRBJ1-5,TRBV7-2
CATSSPGTTYEQYF,TGTGCCACCAGCAGCCCCGGGACTACCTACGAGCAGTACTTC,once,TRBD2,TRBJ2-7,TRBV15
CASSNGESYEQYF,TGTGCCAGTAGTAATGGGGAATCCTACGAGCAGTACTTC,-,-,TRBJ2-7,TRBV19
CASRRTSGGPDTQYF,TGTGCCAGCCGTCGGACTAGCGGGGGCCCAGATACGCAGTATTTT,-,TRBD2,TRBJ2-3,TRBV2
CASGVGHEQYF,TGTGCTAGTGGCGTCGGTCACGAGCAGTACTTC,-,-,TRBJ2-7,TRBV12-5
CASSLGGSTEAFF,TGCGCCAGCAGCTTGGGGGGGTCCACTGAAGCTTTCTTT,few,-,TRBJ1-1,TRBV5-1
CASSYPQGANTEAFF,TGTGCCAGCAGTTACCCACAGGGGGCGAACACTGAAGCTTTCTTT,-,TRBD1,TRBJ1-1,TRBV6-6
CATSRGGRDGGANVLTF,TGTGCCACCAGCAGAGGAGGACGGGATGGTGGGGCCAACGTCCTGACTTTC,few,-,TRBJ2-6,TRBV15
CASSTFSGRENSPLHF,TGTGCCAGCAGCACTTTTTCGGGACGGGAGAATTCACCCCTCCACTTT,-,-,TRBJ1-6,TRBV25-1
CSARDLRGPDTQYF,TGCAGTGCTAGAGATCTTCGGGGTCCAGATACGCAGTATTTT,-,-,TRBJ2-3,TRBV20-1